This record looks at one T cell receptor (beta chain) sequence and its context. Its antigen is not identified. The entry originates in a study of T cell responses to AZD1222 COVID-19 vaccine. The wider study: It was second doses at about 4 or about 12 weeks that were pooled. Study-level results: Every sample of the repertoires postdated the peak T cell response.

The CDR3 contains 13 residues. From germline, CDR1 is SGHNT and CDR2 YENEEA. Trimming cost V 3 bases and J 5 bases, with 8 bases left between them. Assay: immunoSEQ multiplex PCR; the TCRdb copy retains only in-frame clones and omits some. The repertoire holds about 120,000 clones, with over 85% as singletons. This TCR derives from an adult in good health. The chain couples TRBV11-3 to TRBJ2-1; D is possibly TRBD2 (5 bases). Sequencing used peripheral blood, obtained on day 0 of AZD1222 vaccination. Written as DNA, the CDR3 is TGTGCCAGCAGCTTGACCGGGAACAATGAGCAGTTCTTC. This encodes CASSLTGNNEQFF. Full variable domain (missing parts from reference TRBV11-3 and TRBJ2-1): EAGVVQSPRYKIIEKKQPVAFWCNPISGHNTLYWYLQNLGQGPELLIRYENEEAVDDSQLPKDRFSAERLKGVDSTLKIQPAELGDSAVYLCASSLTGNNEQFFGPGTRLTVL.